The T cell receptor beta chain described here comes from a study of T-cell reconstitution after alpha-beta-depleted transplantation in children. General study points: Elevated TCRbeta diversity at day 60 was traced, in some patients, to surviving recipient T cells and thymic progenitors. T-cell counts and diversity at one year following transplant were attributed mainly to newly produced T cells. In patients about two months after transplant, alpha-beta T cells reportedly arose from several hundred expanded graft clones.

The TCRbeta library incorporated unique molecular identifiers. TCRdb processed the PCR reads anew with MiXCR; each CDR3 protein has one entry. The data contain over 25,000 distinct CDR3 sequences, under 6.5% of them singletons. This clonotype was observed at least ten times. The antigen remains unidentified. Germline V CDR1 and CDR2: GTSNPN, SVGIG (reference sequence). The CDR3 runs 14 residues. The V gene lost 5 bases and the J gene lost 4 bases, with 18 bases spanning the gap. Sequenced here: peripheral blood, sampled 60 days after TCRalphabeta/CD19-depleted stem cell transplant. This TCR was sampled from a child under three years old who had a stem cell transplant for acute myeloid leukemia, so the T cells may come from the graft donor. The chain carries TRBV30 and TRBJ2-7, with D possibly TRBD2 on 6 matching bases. This CDR3 is CAWDTSPHMYEQYF. In DNA, the CDR3 is TGTGCCTGGGATACTAGCCCCCACATGTACGAGCAGTACTTC. The full variable domain, in which reference TRBV30 and TRBJ2-7 provide the parts outside the CDR3, is SQTIHQWPATLVQPVGSPLSLECTVEGTSNPNLYWYRQAAGRGLQLLFYSVGIGQISSEVPQNLSASRPQDRQFILSSKKLLLSDSGFYLCAWDTSPHMYEQYFGPGTRLTVT.